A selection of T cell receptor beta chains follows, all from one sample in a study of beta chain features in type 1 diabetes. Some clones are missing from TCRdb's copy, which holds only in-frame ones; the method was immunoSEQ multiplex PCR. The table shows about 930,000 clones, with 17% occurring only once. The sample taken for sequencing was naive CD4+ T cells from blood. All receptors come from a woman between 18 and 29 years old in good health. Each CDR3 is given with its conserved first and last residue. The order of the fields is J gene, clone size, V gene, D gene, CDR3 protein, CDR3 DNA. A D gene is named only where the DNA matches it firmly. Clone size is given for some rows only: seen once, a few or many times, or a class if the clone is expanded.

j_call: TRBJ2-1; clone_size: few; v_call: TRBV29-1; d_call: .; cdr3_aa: CSVVGLALFNEQFF; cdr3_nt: TGCAGCGTTGTCGGGCTAGCGCTCTTCAATGAGCAGTTCTTC
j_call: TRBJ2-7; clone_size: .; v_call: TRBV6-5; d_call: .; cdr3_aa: CASRRGVTYEQYF; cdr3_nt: TGTGCCAGCCGACGAGGGGTTACCTACGAGCAGTACTTC
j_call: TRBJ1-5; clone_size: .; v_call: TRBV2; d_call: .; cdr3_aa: CASTETTQGQPQHF; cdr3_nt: TGTGCCAGCACTGAGACAACCCAGGGGCAGCCCCAGCATTTT
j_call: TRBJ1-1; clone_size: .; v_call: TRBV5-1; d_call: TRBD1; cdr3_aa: CASKQGVGTEAFF; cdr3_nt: TGCGCCAGCAAACAGGGGGTAGGCACTGAAGCTTTCTTT
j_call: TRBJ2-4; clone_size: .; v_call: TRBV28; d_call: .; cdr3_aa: CASSSAGAPKNIQYF; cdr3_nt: TGTGCCAGCAGTTCCGCAGGGGCTCCCAAAAACATTCAGTACTTC
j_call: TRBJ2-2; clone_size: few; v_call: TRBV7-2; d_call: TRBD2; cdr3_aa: CASTRGGDLTGELFF; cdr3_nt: TGTGCCAGCACCCGTGGGGGGGATCTCACCGGGGAGCTGTTTTTT
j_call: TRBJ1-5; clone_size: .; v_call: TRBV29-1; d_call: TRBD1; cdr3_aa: CSVVSGTGNNQPQHF; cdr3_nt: TGCAGCGTTGTCTCGGGGACAGGGAACAATCAGCCCCAGCATTTT
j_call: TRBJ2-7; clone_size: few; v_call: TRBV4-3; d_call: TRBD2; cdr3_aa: CASSQAKREGRDYEQYF; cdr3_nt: TGCGCCAGCAGCCAAGCCAAGCGGGAGGGAAGGGACTACGAGCAGTACTTC
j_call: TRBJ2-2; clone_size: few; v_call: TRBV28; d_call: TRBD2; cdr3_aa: CASSRLAGGPGELFF; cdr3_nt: TGTGCCAGCAGTCGACTAGCGGGAGGCCCCGGGGAGCTGTTTTTT
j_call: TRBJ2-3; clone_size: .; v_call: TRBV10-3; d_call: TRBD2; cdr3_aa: CAISETPGTSGSKADTQYF; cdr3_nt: TGTGCCATCAGTGAAACTCCCGGGACTAGCGGGAGTAAGGCAGATACGCAGTATTTT
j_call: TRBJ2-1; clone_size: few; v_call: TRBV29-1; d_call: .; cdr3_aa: CSVGGSSYNEQFF; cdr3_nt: TGCAGCGTTGGGGGGAGCTCCTACAATGAGCAGTTCTTC
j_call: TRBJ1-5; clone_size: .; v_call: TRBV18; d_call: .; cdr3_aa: CASSPGEGYQPQHF; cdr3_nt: TGTGCCAGCTCTCCTGGAGAGGGGTATCAGCCCCAGCATTTT
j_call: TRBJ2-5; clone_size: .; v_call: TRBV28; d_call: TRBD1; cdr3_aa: CASSLSYGQVETQYF; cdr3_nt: TGTGCCAGCAGTTTATCCTATGGACAGGTAGAGACCCAGTACTTC
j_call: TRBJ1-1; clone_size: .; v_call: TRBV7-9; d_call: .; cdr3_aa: CASSSLSEAFF; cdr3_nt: TGTGCCAGCAGCTCGCTCTCTGAAGCTTTCTTT
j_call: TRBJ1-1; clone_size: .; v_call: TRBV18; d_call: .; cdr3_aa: CASSPPSNGGTEAFF; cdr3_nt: TGTGCCAGCTCACCACCGAGTAATGGTGGCACTGAAGCTTTCTTT
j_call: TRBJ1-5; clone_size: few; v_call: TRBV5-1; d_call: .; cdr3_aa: CASSSGVDGQPQHF; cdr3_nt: TGCGCCAGCAGCTCAGGGGTAGACGGTCAGCCCCAGCATTTT
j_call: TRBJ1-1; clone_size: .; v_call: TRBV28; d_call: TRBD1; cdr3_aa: CASSQGGLNTEAFF; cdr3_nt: TGTGCCAGCAGTCAGGGGGGATTGAACACTGAAGCTTTCTTT
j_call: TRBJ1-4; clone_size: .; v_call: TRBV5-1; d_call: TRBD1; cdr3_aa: CASSDLSGQGIEKLFF; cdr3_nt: TGCGCCAGCAGCGACCTCTCGGGACAGGGGATTGAAAAACTGTTTTTT
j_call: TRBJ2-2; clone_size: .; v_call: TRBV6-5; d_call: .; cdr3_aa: CASSYFGGRSGGELFF; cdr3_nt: TGTGCCAGCAGTTACTTCGGGGGGCGCTCGGGCGGGGAGCTGTTTTTT
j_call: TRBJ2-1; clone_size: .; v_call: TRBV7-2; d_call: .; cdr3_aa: CASSFFRRGQFF; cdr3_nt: TGTGCCAGCAGCTTTTTCCGCCGCGGGCAGTTCTTC